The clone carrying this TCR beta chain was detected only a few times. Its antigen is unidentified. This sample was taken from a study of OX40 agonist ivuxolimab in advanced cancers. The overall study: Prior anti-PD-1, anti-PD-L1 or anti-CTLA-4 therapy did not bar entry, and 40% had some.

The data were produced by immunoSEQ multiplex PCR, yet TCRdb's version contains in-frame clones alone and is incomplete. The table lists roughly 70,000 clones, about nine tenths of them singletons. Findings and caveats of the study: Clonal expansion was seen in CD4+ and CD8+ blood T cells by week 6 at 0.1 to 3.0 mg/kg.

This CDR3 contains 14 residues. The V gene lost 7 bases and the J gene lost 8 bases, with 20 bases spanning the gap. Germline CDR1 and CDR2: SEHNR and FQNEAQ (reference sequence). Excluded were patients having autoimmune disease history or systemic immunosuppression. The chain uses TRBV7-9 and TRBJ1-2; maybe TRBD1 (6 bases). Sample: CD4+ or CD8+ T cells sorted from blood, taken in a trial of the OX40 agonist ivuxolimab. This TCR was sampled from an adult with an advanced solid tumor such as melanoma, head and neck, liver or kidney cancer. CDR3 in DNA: TGTGCCAGCACCCCCTCCCACGACAGGCGGGGCTACACCTTC. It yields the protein CASTPSHDRRGYTF.